The clone carrying this TCR beta chain was found a few times. Its specificity is not known. This sample is drawn from a study of blood T cells in healthy people across ages. The study's findings and limits: Conclusively comparing naive with antigen-experienced cells was impossible with unsorted PBMCs.

Next came a second PCR, run for about 6 to 12 cycles, which used a sample-barcoded 5' primer along with a J-beta primer mix. MiXCR, applied by TCRdb to the 5' RACE reads, yields one record per CDR3 protein. This sample has 600,000 to 900,000 distinct CDR3 sequences, with roughly 26% found just once. The CDR3 runs 14 residues. V was pared by 3 bases and J by 4 bases, with 12 bases between. Germline CDR1 and CDR2: SGHVS and FQNEAQ. This sample was also put to use in a study of T cells of mothers and their children.

The TCR sequence derives from a boy younger than 18 in good health. Sequenced material: blood. The chain links TRBV7-8 to TRBJ1-2; weak D call: TRBD1 (5 bases). The chain's CDR3 is CASSLDISSYGYTF. In nucleotides, the CDR3 is TGTGCCAGCAGCTTGGACATAAGCTCCTATGGCTACACCTTC.